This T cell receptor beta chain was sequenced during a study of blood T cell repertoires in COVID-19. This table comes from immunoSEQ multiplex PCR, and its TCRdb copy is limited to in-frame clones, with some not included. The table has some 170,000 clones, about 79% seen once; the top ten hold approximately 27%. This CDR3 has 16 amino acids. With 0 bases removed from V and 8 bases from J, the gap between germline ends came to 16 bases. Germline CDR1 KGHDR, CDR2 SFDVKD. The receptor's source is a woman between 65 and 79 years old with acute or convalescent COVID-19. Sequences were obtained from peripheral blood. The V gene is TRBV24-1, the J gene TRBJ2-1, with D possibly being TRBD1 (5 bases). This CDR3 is CATSDLTGTRSDEQFF. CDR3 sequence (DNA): TGTGCCACCAGTGATTTGACAGGCACGAGATCCGATGAGCAGTTCTTC.